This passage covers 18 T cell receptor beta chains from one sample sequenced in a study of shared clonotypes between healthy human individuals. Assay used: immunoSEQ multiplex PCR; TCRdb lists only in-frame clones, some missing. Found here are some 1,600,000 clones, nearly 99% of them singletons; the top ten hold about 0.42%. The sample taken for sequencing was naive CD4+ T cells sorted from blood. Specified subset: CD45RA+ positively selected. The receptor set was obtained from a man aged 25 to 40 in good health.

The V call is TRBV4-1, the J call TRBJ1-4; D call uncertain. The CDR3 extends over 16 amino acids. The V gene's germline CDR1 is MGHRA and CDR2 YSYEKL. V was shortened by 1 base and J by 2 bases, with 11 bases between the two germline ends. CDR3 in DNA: TGCGCCAGCAGCCAAGGTCTAAAGCCCACTAATGAAAAACTGTTTTTT. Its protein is CASSQGLKPTNEKLFF.

The CDR3 loop is CASRVPGQGFNEQFF. The CDR3 DNA is TGTGCCAGCAGGGTACCGGGACAGGGGTTCAATGAGCAGTTCTTC. V is TRBV28 and J is TRBJ2-1; TRBD1 aligns across 10 bases. V was pared by 6 bases and J by 6 bases, with 8 bases of the junction left unmatched. Germline CDR1 MDHEN, CDR2 SYDVKM. The CDR3 sequence is 15 residues long.

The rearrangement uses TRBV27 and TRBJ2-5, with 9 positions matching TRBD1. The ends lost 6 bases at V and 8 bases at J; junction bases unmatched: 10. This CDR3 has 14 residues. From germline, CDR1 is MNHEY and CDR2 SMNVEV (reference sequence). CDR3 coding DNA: TGTGCCAGCAGGATGACAGGGGGTTTGTTCACCCAGTACTTC. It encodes CASRMTGGLFTQYF.

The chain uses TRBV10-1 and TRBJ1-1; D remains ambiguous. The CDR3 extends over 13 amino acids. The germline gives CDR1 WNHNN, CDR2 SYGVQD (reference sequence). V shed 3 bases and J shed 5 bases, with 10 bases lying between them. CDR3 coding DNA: TGCGCCAGCAGTGAAAAGGGAGGGACTGAAGCTTTCTTT. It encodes CASSEKGGTEAFF.

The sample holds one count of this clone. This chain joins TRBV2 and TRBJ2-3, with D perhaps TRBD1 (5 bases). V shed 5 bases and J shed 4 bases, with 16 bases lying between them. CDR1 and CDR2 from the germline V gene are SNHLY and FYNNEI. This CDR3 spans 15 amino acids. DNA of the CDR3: TGTGCCAGCAGTCTTACCGTCAGGGTTGCAGATACGCAGTATTTT. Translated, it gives CASSLTVRVADTQYF.

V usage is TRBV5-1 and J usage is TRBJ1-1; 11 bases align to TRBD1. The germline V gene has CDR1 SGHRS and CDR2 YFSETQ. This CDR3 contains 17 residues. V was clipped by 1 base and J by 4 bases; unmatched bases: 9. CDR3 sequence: CASSLLWFGTGGTEAFF. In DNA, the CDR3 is TGCGCCAGCAGCTTGCTTTGGTTCGGGACAGGGGGCACTGAAGCTTTCTTT.

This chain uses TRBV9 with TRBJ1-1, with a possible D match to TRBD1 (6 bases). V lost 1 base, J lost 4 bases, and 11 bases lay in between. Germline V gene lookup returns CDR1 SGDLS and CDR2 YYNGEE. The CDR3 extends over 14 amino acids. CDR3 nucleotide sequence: TGTGCCAGCAGCGTAAACAGGGTTCCCACTGAAGCTTTCTTT. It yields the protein CASSVNRVPTEAFF. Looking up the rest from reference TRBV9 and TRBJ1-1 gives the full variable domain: DSGVTQTPKHLITATGQRVTLRCSPRSGDLSVYWYQQSLDQGLQFLIQYYNGEERAKGNILERFSAQQFPDLHSELNLSSLELGDSALYFCASSVNRVPTEAFFGQGTRLTVV.

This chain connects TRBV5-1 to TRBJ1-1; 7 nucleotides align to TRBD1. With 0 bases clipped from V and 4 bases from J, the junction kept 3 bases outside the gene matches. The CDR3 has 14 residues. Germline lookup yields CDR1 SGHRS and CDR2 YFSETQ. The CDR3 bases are TGCGCCAGCAGCTTGGCGGGACAGCTCACTGAAGCTTTCTTT. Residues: CASSLAGQLTEAFF.

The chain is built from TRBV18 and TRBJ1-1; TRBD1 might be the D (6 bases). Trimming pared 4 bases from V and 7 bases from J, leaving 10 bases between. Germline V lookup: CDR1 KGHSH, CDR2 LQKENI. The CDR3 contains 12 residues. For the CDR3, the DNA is TGTGCCAGCTCACGAAGGGGGGATGAAGCTTTCTTT. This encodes CASSRRGDEAFF. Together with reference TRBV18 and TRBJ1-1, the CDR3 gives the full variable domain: NAGVMQNPRHLVRRRGQEARLRCSPMKGHSHVYWYRQLPEEGLKFMVYLQKENIIDESGMPKERFSAEFPKEGPSILRIQQVVRGDSAAYFCASSRRGDEAFFGQGTRLTVV.

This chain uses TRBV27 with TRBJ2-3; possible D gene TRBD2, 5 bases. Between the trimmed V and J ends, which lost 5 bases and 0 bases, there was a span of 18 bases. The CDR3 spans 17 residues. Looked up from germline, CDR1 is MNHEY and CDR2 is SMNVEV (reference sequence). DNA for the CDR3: TGTGCCAGCAGTAAACAAACGCCGGGGATAAGCACAGATACGCAGTATTTT. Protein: CASSKQTPGISTDTQYF.

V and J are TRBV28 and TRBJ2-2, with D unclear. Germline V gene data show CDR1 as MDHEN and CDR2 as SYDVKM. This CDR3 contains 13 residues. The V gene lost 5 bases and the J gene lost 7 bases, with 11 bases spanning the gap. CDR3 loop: CASSRKRLGELFF. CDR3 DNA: TGTGCCAGCAGTCGTAAGCGACTCGGGGAGCTGTTTTTT.

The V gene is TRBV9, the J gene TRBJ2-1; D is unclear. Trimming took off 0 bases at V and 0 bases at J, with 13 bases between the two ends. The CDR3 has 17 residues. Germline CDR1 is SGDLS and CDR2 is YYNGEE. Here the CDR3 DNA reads TGTGCCAGCAGCGTAGTAGATCGGGCTTTCTCCTACAATGAGCAGTTCTTC. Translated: CASSVVDRAFSYNEQFF. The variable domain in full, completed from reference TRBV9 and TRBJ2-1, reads DSGVTQTPKHLITATGQRVTLRCSPRSGDLSVYWYQQSLDQGLQFLIQYYNGEERAKGNILERFSAQQFPDLHSELNLSSLELGDSALYFCASSVVDRAFSYNEQFFGPGTRLTVL.

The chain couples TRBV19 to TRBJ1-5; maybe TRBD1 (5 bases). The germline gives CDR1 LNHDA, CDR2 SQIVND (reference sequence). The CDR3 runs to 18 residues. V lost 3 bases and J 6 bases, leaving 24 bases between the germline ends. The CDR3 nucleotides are TGTGCCAGTAGTATTGCCTTGTCGACAGTCTTTCGGGGTCAGCCCCAGCATTTT. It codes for CASSIALSTVFRGQPQHF.

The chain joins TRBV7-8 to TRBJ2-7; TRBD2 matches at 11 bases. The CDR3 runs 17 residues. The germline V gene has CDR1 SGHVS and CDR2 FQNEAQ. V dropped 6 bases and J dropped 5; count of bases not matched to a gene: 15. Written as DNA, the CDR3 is TGTGCCAGCAGTCATCCTTTGAGACTAGCGGGATTCCACGAGCAGTACTTC. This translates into CASSHPLRLAGFHEQYF.

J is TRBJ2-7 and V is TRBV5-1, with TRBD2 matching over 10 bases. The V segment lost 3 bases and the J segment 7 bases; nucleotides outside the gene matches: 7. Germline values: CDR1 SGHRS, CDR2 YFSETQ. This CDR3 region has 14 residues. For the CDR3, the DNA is TGCGCCAGCAGCTCGCTAGCGGGAGAGGGGGAGCAGTACTTC. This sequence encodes CASSSLAGEGEQYF.

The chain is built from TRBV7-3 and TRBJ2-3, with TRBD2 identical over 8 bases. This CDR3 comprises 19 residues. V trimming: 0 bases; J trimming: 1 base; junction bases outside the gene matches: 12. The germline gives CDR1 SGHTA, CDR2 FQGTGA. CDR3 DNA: TGTGCCAGCAGCTTAACTAGCGGGAAGGGCTTAATCGGCACAGATACGCAGTATTTT. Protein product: CASSLTSGKGLIGTDTQYF.

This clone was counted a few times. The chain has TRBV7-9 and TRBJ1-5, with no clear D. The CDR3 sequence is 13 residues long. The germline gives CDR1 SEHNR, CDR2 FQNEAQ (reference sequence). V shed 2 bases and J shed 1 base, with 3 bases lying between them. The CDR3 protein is CASSLRSNQPQHF. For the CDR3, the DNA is TGTGCCAGCAGCTTACGGAGCAATCAGCCCCAGCATTTT.

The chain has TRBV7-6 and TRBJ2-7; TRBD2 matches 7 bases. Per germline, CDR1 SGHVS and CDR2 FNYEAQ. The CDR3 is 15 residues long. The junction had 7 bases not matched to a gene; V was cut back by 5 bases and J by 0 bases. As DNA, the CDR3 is TGTGCCAGCAGCCGAACTAGCGACTCCTCCTACGAGCAGTACTTC. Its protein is CASSRTSDSSYEQYF.